The 17 T cell receptor beta chains presented below share a single source sample, sequenced in a study of CD8 T cells in ankylosing spondylitis. TCRdb itself ran the 5' RACE reads through MiXCR, one entry per CDR3 protein. The sample lists tens of thousands of distinct CDR3 sequences; approximately 10% were seen once. Material: blood, either unsorted or a sorted T cell fraction (not recorded which). The receptors were gathered from a male donor with ankylosing spondylitis or in good health (not recorded which).

The rearrangement links TRBV5-1 to TRBJ1-1; D possibly corresponds to TRBD1 (6 bases). The germline CDR1 and CDR2 sequences are SGHRS and YFSETQ. V was shortened by 0 bases and J by 3 bases, with 18 bases between the two germline ends. The length of the CDR3 is 17 residues. The chain's CDR3 is CASSLAAGGSMDTEAFF. The CDR3, as DNA: TGCGCCAGCAGCTTGGCAGCGGGGGGCTCTATGGACACTGAAGCTTTCTTT.

V and J are TRBV5-1 and TRBJ2-4; D is undetermined. The germline V gene has CDR1 SGHRS and CDR2 YFSETQ. V was shortened by 0 bases and J by 9 bases, with 13 bases between the two germline ends. CDR3 size: 14 residues. CDR3 residues: CASSLAVGSTIQYF. The CDR3 DNA follows: TGCGCCAGCAGCTTGGCTGTGGGGTCGACCATTCAGTACTTC. The entire variable domain, with the rest obtained from reference TRBV5-1 and TRBJ2-4, is as follows: KAGVTQTPRYLIKTRGQQVTLSCSPISGHRSVSWYQQTPGQGLQFLFEYFSETQRNKGNFPGRFSGRQFSNSRSEMNVSTLELGDSALYLCASSLAVGSTIQYFGAGTRLSVL.

This clonotype appeared many times. This chain links TRBV4-1 with TRBJ2-1, with 10 bases aligning to TRBD1. Germline CDR1 reads MGHRA; CDR2 reads YSYEKL. The CDR3 spans 15 residues. With 4 bases clipped from V and 2 bases from J, the junction kept 2 bases outside the gene matches. The CDR3 nucleotides read TGCGCCAGCAGCCTCGGACAGGGGGCCTACAATGAGCAGTTCTTC. Translation: CASSLGQGAYNEQFF.

The chain recombines TRBV29-1 with TRBJ2-5; 8 nucleotides agree with TRBD1. The CDR3 has 13 amino acids. CDR1 and CDR2 from the germline V gene are SQVTM and ANQGSEA. The trim removed 7 bases at V and 2 bases at J, leaving 6 bases unmatched. The DNA of the CDR3 is TGCAGCGCTCCGGACAGGGTTCAAGAGACCCAGTACTTC. Protein sequence: CSAPDRVQETQYF.

This clonotype was observed at least ten times. The genes are TRBV5-1 and TRBJ2-7, with 7 nucleotides matching TRBD1. CDR3 length: 12 residues. The ends lost 4 bases at V and 9 bases at J; junction bases unmatched: 7. Germline V gene lookup returns CDR1 SGHRS and CDR2 YFSETQ. CDR3 DNA: TGCGCCAGCAGCCACGGACAGGACGCGCAGTACTTC. Amino acids: CASSHGQDAQYF.

This sequence joins TRBV15 and TRBJ1-1; D unclear. The germline V gene encodes CDR1 LNHNV and CDR2 YYDKDF (reference sequence). The CDR3 contains 17 residues. The V end lost 0 bases, the J end lost 2 bases, and 16 bases lay between the germline ends. The CDR3 nucleotides read TGTGCCACCAGCAGAGATGGAGGGTTTGGGCCAAACACTGAAGCTTTCTTT. Protein product: CATSRDGGFGPNTEAFF.

This clonotype was observed at least ten times. This chain connects TRBV20-1 to TRBJ2-1, with 8 positions matching TRBD2. Germline CDR1 reads DFQATT; CDR2 reads SNEGSKA (reference sequence). Trimming cost V 0 bases and J 5 bases; bases outside gene matches: 6. CDR3 size: 15 residues. CDR3 sequence: CSARDARGGNNEQFF. In nucleotides, the CDR3 is TGCAGTGCTAGAGATGCTCGGGGGGGTAACAATGAGCAGTTCTTC.

The chain couples TRBV7-2 to TRBJ1-1; TRBD1 matches at 9 bases. V lost 1 base to trimming and J lost 6 bases; unmatched junction nucleotides: 6. CDR1 is SGHTA, CDR2 FQGNSA, per germline. CDR3 length equals 15 residues. CDR3 sequence: CASSLGVQGASEAFF. In nucleotides, the CDR3 is TGTGCCAGCAGCTTAGGGGTACAGGGGGCCTCTGAAGCTTTCTTT.

This clonotype was observed many times. The chain recombines TRBV5-4 with TRBJ1-4; perhaps TRBD1 as D (5 bases). The CDR3 totals 15 residues. V gave up 3 bases and J gave up 4 bases, with 13 bases separating them. Germline CDR1 is SGHNT and CDR2 is YYREEE (reference sequence). The CDR3 sequence is CASSYRVGVNEKLFF. In DNA form, the CDR3 reads TGTGCCAGCAGCTACCGCGTGGGGGTTAATGAAAAACTGTTTTTT.

This clonotype was observed many times. The chain joins TRBV5-1 to TRBJ1-3; the D is unclear. V was trimmed by 1 base and J by 0 bases, leaving 11 bases between them. Germline assignment: CDR1 SGHRS and CDR2 YFSETQ. The CDR3 is 16 amino acids. This CDR3 is CASSLTYGASGNTIYF. Here the CDR3 DNA reads TGCGCCAGCAGCTTGACCTACGGAGCCTCTGGAAACACCATATATTTT.

This clonotype was recorded at least ten times. The rearrangement links TRBV28 to TRBJ2-2; maybe TRBD1 (5 bases). Germline V gene sequence: CDR1 MDHEN, CDR2 SYDVKM. The CDR3 is made up of 14 amino acids. V shed 5 bases and J shed 5 bases, with 12 bases lying between them. The CDR3 coding sequence is TGTGCCAGCAGTCCTGCAGGGTCTACCGGGGAGCTGTTTTTT. Translation: CASSPAGSTGELFF.

The chain couples TRBV3-1 to TRBJ2-2; D is unclear. Germline CDR1 and CDR2: LGHDT and YNNKEL (reference sequence). The CDR3 length is 15 residues. V gave up 2 bases and J gave up 3 bases, with 10 bases separating them. CDR3 sequence reads: CASSQWGVDTGELFF. CDR3 sequence (DNA): TGTGCCAGCAGCCAATGGGGTGTCGACACCGGGGAGCTGTTTTTT.

In this sample, this clonotype turned up many times. This rearrangement joins TRBV6-1 to TRBJ1-5, with TRBD1 matching over 9 bases. CDR3 length equals 14 residues. With 7 bases clipped from V and 2 bases from J, the junction kept 3 bases outside the gene matches. Germline lookup yields CDR1 MNHNS and CDR2 SASEGT. CDR3 in amino acids: CASTRTGGNQPQHF. The CDR3 bases are TGTGCCAGCACCCGGACAGGGGGCAATCAGCCCCAGCATTTT.

Points on this clonotype: The junction does not match germline at one end; this may be a read error. The chain links TRBV18 to TRBJ1-2; tentatively, D is TRBD1 (5 bases). Germline CDR1 is KGHSH and CDR2 is LQKENI. There are 13 residues in the CDR3. For the CDR3, the DNA is TGTACCAGCTCACCAGACAGATCATATGGCTACACCTTC. Amino acid sequence: CTSSPDRSYGYTF.

This clonotype came up many times. This chain links TRBV5-1 with TRBJ2-2, with 8 positions matching TRBD2. V lost 4 bases to trimming and J lost 0 bases; unmatched junction nucleotides: 8. The germline CDR1 and CDR2 sequences are SGHRS and YFSETQ. The CDR3 spans 17 residues. CDR3 DNA sequence: TGCGCCAGCAGCCCATCCCTAGCGGGCGCGAACACCGGGGAGCTGTTTTTT. Its translation is CASSPSLAGANTGELFF.

In this sample, this clonotype turned up many times. This sequence joins TRBV11-2 and TRBJ2-3; 9 bases fit TRBD2. The CDR3 has 14 residues. Germline V lookup: CDR1 SGHAT, CDR2 FQNNGV. The ends lost 7 bases at V and 3 bases at J; junction bases unmatched: 5. The DNA for the CDR3 is TGTGCCAGCACCGTCGGACTAGCGACAGATACGCAGTATTTT. This encodes CASTVGLATDTQYF.

At least ten counts were recorded for this clonotype. This rearrangement joins TRBV12-3 or TRBV12-4 to TRBJ1-2, with a tentative D call TRBD1 (5 bases). The CDR3 contains 13 residues. V shed 1 base and J shed 3 bases, with 6 bases lying between them. CDR3 bases: TGTGCCAGCAGTTTAGTCAGGGACTATGGCTACACCTTC. Translating gives CASSLVRDYGYTF.